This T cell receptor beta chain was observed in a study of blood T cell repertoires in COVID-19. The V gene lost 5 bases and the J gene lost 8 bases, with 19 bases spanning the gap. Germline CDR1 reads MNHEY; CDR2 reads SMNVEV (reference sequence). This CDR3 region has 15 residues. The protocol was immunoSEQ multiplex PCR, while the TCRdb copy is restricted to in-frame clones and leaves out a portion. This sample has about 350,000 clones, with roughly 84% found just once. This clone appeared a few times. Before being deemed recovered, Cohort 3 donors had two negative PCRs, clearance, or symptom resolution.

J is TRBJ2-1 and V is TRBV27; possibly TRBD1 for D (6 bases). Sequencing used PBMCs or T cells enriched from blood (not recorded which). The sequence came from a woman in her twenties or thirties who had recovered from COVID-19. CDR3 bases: TGTGCCAGCAGTACCCCAGGATGGGGGCGCGATGAGCAGTTCTTC. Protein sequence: CASSTPGWGRDEQFF.